The text below deals with one TCR beta chain. This clonotype was counted only a few times. The clone's antigen remains unknown. Per-base quality was not reported, and no clone a single base away is much larger than it. V and J are truncated by 2 bases and 5 bases respectively, leaving an intervening sequence of 15 bases. The germline V gene specifies MNHNS as CDR1 and SASEGT as CDR2. The CDR3 measures 15 amino acids from cysteine to phenylalanine. Only CDR3 DNA is held: 45 bases, read in frame from base 1. The data belong to a study of T cells in Graves' hyperthyroidism and ophthalmopathy (dated by TCRdb to between 2018 and 2020). As for the study more broadly: Peripheral blood was collected at initial diagnosis, before any treatment. According to the paper, TCR Vbeta CDR3 sequencing was carried out on more than 120 peripheral blood samples, which came from under 50 ophthalmopathy, roughly 75 hyperthyroidism and around 17 progressor patients. TCR V-J signatures able to tell the groups apart were searched for in a discovery cohort of 95 to 100 patients, of whom under 45 had Graves' ophthalmopathy and around 56 had stable Graves' hyperthyroidism. Prospective prediction of ophthalmopathy was tested in an independent validation cohort of 18 to 20 hyperthyroidism patients and 17 patients who later progressed to ophthalmopathy. After sampling, hyperthyroidism patients received methimazole starting at 30 mg daily, and ophthalmopathy patients received high-dose intravenous methylprednisolone. The approximately 100 discovery patients were divided at random into training and test sets in a 7:3 ratio. Thyroid tissue and blood T-cell repertoires from about six Graves' hyperthyroidism patients were also compared in the study. What the research found in general, with its limitations: A model built on a 13 V-J signature distinguished ophthalmopathy from stable hyperthyroidism, reaching about 88% sensitivity and around 81% specificity in cross-validation and 80%/75% in testing. No statistical method was used to set the sample size in advance, and investigators knew the group allocation. Most expanded thyroid clonotypes (frequency above 0.001) were also found in blood, which suggests that blood repertoires may mirror thyroid immune responses. In validation, the model predicted progression to ophthalmopathy with over 65% sensitivity and approximately 74% specificity, a median of roughly seven months before onset.

Ophthalmopathy patients had moderately to severely active disease, with a Clinical Activity Score of 3 or more, a NOSPECS grade of 4 or more, and a disease duration of less than 3 months. Any patient with an uncontrolled infection, another autoimmune disease, pregnancy or lactation was excluded. Clinical symptoms, serum thyroxine and TRAb, thyroid ultrasound, and orbital computed tomography formed the basis for the diagnoses. PBMCs were isolated from about 9.2 ml of fresh peripheral blood by Ficoll-Paque density gradient centrifugation. Total RNA was extracted using Trizol reagent, and RNA quality was assessed on an Agilent 2100 Bioanalyzer. The TCR beta CDR3 regions were amplified from RNA transcripts. The TCR CDR3 was subjected to a first round of RT-PCR using the HTBI primer set and the Qiagen OneStep RT-PCR kit. The libraries were constructed in a second round of multiplex PCR and then size-selected and purified. Sequencing of the libraries was done on an Illumina HiSeq2000 using paired-end 100 bp reads. Concerning the study's data processing: SOAPnuke was used to process the raw data, with reads discarded if the reads contained adapters or uncalled bases, had a mean Phred below 15, or lacked an exact constant-primer or identifier match. COPE v1.2.5 was used to merge high-quality paired reads, and clonotypes were defined as unique nucleotide sequences. MiTCR v1.1 was used to align the clonotypes against IMGT TRBV, TRBD and TRBJ reference segments. The analysis was restricted to V-J combinations with a frequency above 0.0001, which together covered just over 99% of the repertoires. The TCS score was defined as the ratio of F50 (clonal expansion) to E x V (chaos), calculated using BLOSUM62-based TCRdist between CDR3 peptides within each V-J. Welch's t-statistics and random forest reduced just over 500 V-J features to around 14, which were used in a naive Bayes classifier (R e1071). Clones were called with MiXCR by TCRdb after fastp trimmed the public reads at Q25, and only in-frame beta chains were retained. Duplicate CDR3 protein sequences are folded into a single record with the most common DNA and genes. Clone size and V and J calls follow TCRdb, not the original study. A total of a few hundred thousand distinct CDR3 sequences appear in this sample, about 18% of them only once. The ten largest clones capture roughly two fifths of the sample.

Material for sequencing was blood. This receptor was taken from a man between 18 and 35 years old with Graves' ophthalmopathy. Recombination connected TRBV6-1 to TRBJ1-1; TRBD1 is possibly the D segment (6 matching bases). This receptor has the CDR3 CASSELGAAGTEAFF. Read as DNA, the sequence is TGTGCCAGCAGTGAATTGGGGGCAGCAGGAACTGAAGCTTTCTTT.